Following are 23 T cell receptor beta chains from one sample sequenced in a study of Ad26.COV2.S vaccination and SARS-CoV-2 variants. TCRdb's copy holds only in-frame clones and misses some; the assay was immunoSEQ multiplex PCR. This table has some 340,000 clones, roughly 80% appearing once. Treatment: 19 received Ad26.COV2.S at low or high dose, single or two shots; five or six received placebo; per-sample allocation not given. It was on day 63 after the first vaccine or placebo injection that samples were taken. The sample was peripheral blood, taken in a trial of Ad26.COV2.S vaccine versus placebo. The source of these receptors is a person aged 18 to 59 who received the Ad26.COV2.S COVID-19 vaccine or a placebo.

V gene TRBV5-1 combines with J gene TRBJ1-1, with 7 bases fitting TRBD1. CDR3 length equals 16 residues. Trimming took 0 bases from V and 0 from J; bases not matched to a gene: 5. The germline V gene encodes CDR1 SGHRS and CDR2 YFSETQ. CDR3 sequence: CASSLGMGQMNTEAFF. CDR3 nucleotide sequence: TGCGCCAGCAGCTTGGGGATGGGACAGATGAACACTGAAGCTTTCTTT.

This chain joins TRBV6-2 or TRBV6-3 and TRBJ1-6, with D tentatively TRBD1 (5 bases). The germline gives CDR1 MNHEY, CDR2 SVGEGT. The CDR3 sequence is 12 residues long. V was trimmed by 5 bases and J by 9 bases, leaving 8 bases between them. CDR3 coding DNA: TGTGCCAGCAGTGCCGGGACTTCACCCCTCCACTTT. Translating gives CASSAGTSPLHF.

The genes are TRBV5-4 and TRBJ1-1; no clear D. CDR3 length: 13 residues. V shed 4 bases and J shed 3 bases, with 10 bases lying between them. Germline CDR1 SGHNT, CDR2 YYREEE (reference sequence). CDR3 residues: CASSTQPDTEAFF. As DNA, the CDR3 is TGTGCCAGCAGCACCCAGCCTGACACTGAAGCTTTCTTT.

V and J are TRBV11-2 and TRBJ1-2, with TRBD1 identical over 8 bases. The ends lost 0 bases at V and 5 bases at J; junction bases unmatched: 5. The CDR3 covers 15 residues. CDR1 and CDR2 from the germline V gene are SGHAT and FQNNGV. The CDR3 sequence: CASSLDSGGGYGYTF. CDR3 nucleotides: TGTGCCAGCAGCTTAGATTCAGGGGGCGGATATGGCTACACCTTC. The variable domain in full, with the rest retrieved from reference TRBV11-2 and TRBJ1-2, is EAGVAQSPRYKIIEKRQSVAFWCNPISGHATLYWYQQILGQGPKLLIQFQNNGVVDDSQLPKDRFSAERLKGVDSTLKIQPAKLEDSAVYLCASSLDSGGGYGYTFGSGTRLTVV.

V and J are TRBV3-1 (or the pseudogene TRBV3-2) and TRBJ1-4, with D possibly TRBD1 on 6 matching bases. CDR1 is LGHDT and CDR2 is YNNKEL in the germline V gene (reference sequence). The V and J ends lost 7 bases and 4 bases respectively, with 13 bases between them. This CDR3 has 14 amino acids. CDR3 amino acids: CASTQDRNNEKLFF. CDR3 bases: TGTGCCAGCACCCAGGACAGAAATAATGAAAAACTGTTTTTT.

The rearrangement uses TRBV28 and TRBJ2-5, with TRBD2 identical over 8 bases. The germline gives CDR1 MDHEN, CDR2 SYDVKM. The CDR3 is made up of 16 amino acids. V lost 6 bases to trimming and J lost 1 base; unmatched junction nucleotides: 10. CDR3 region: CASSSSGLAAQETQYF. The CDR3 DNA sequence: TGTGCCAGCAGCTCCTCAGGACTAGCCGCCCAAGAGACCCAGTACTTC.

CDR3: CASSKRTSGGTGTQYF. As DNA, the CDR3 is TGTGCCAGCAGCAAAAGGACTAGCGGGGGCACCGGGACGCAGTATTTT. The chain carries TRBV7-2 and TRBJ2-3, with TRBD2 matching over 13 bases. The CDR3 covers 16 residues. V lost 5 bases to trimming and J lost 9 bases; unmatched junction nucleotides: 11. In germline, CDR1 is SGHTA, CDR2 FQGNSA.

The chain employs TRBV3-1 (or the pseudogene TRBV3-2) and TRBJ1-1; TRBD1 is a possible D gene (5 bases). Germline CDR1 and CDR2: LGHDT and YNNKEL (reference sequence). Trimming removed 1 base at V and 4 bases at J, with 7 bases between. The CDR3 extends over 13 amino acids. The CDR3 sequence is CASSQGGGTEAFF. CDR3 in DNA: TGTGCCAGCAGCCAAGGGGGGGGCACTGAAGCTTTCTTT.

The gene calls are TRBV7-2 and TRBJ1-2, with a tentative D call TRBD1 (5 bases). This CDR3 comprises 14 residues. CDR1 and CDR2 from the germline V gene are SGHTA and FQGNSA. V was shortened by 5 bases and J by 7 bases, with 17 bases between the two germline ends. CDR3 nucleotides: TGTGCCAGCAGCCGCAGGGACGCGGCGGGTGGCTACACCTTC. Residues: CASSRRDAAGGYTF.

This clone was found once. The chain has TRBV6-5 and TRBJ1-1, with 8 bases aligning to TRBD1. V trimming: 5 bases; J trimming: 11 bases; junction bases outside the gene matches: 7. Germline V CDR1 and CDR2: MNHEY, SVGAGI. The CDR3 extends over 12 amino acids. In DNA, the CDR3 is TGTGCCAGCAGTAGCGGACAGGGTGGTGCTTTCTTT. Amino acids: CASSSGQGGAFF.

V and J are TRBV14 and TRBJ2-7, with 8 bases lining up with TRBD1. The CDR3 is made up of 14 amino acids. Germline loops: CDR1 SGHDN, CDR2 FVKESK. J gave up 4 bases and V 4 bases, and 6 bases lay outside the gene matches. CDR3 loop: CASSRTGKRYEQYF. The CDR3 region has the DNA TGTGCCAGCAGCCGGACAGGGAAACGTTACGAGCAGTACTTC.

This sequence joins TRBV19 and TRBJ2-4; 7 bases line up with TRBD1. CDR1 LNHDA and CDR2 SQIVND come from the germline V gene (reference sequence). CDR3 length: 15 residues. The trim removed 8 bases at V and 0 bases at J, leaving 7 bases unmatched. CDR3 nucleotide sequence: TGTGCCAGTGGGGACAGACGATTAGCCAAAAACATTCAGTACTTC. Translation: CASGDRRLAKNIQYF. The full variable domain, rest sourced from reference TRBV19 and TRBJ2-4, is DGGITQSPKYLFRKEGQNVTLSCEQNLNHDAMYWYRQDPGQGLRLIYYSQIVNDFQKGDIAEGYSVSREKKESFPLTVTSAQKNPTAFYLCASGDRRLAKNIQYFGAGTRLSVL.

The V call is TRBV3-1 (or the pseudogene TRBV3-2), the J call TRBJ1-4; D possibly corresponds to TRBD1 (6 bases). The V end was cut by 3 bases, the J end by 7 bases, with 9 bases between. CDR1 and CDR2 (germline): LGHDT, YNNKEL (reference sequence). The CDR3 sequence is 13 residues long. For the CDR3, the DNA is TGTGCCAGCAGCCAGGGGGCCGTTGAAAAACTGTTTTTT. It translates to CASSQGAVEKLFF.

This sequence joins TRBV7-2 and TRBJ2-7, with D possibly TRBD1 on 8 matching bases. The CDR3 covers 15 residues. Trimming took off 7 bases at V and 3 bases at J, with 19 bases between the two ends. CDR1 SGHTA and CDR2 FQGNSA come from the germline V gene. The CDR3 DNA follows: TGTGCCAGCACCCAGGGGGCGGGGGTCTACTACGAGCAGTACTTC. Its translation: CASTQGAGVYYEQYF. Together with reference TRBV7-2 and TRBJ2-7, the CDR3 gives the full variable domain: GAGVSQSPSNKVTEKGKDVELRCDPISGHTALYWYRQSLGQGLEFLIYFQGNSAPDKSGLPSDRFSAERTGGSVSTLTIQRTQQEDSAVYLCASTQGAGVYYEQYFGPGTRLTVT.

This clone was seen once. Other DNA sequences in the sample encode the same CDR3. The chain carries TRBV9 and TRBJ2-7; D uncertain. The CDR3 has 13 amino acids. From germline, CDR1 is SGDLS and CDR2 YYNGEE. V was pared by 0 bases and J by 4 bases, with 8 bases between. This CDR3 reads CASSVGLTYEQYF. The CDR3, as DNA: TGTGCCAGCAGCGTAGGACTGACGTACGAGCAGTACTTC.

CDR3 sequence (DNA): TGTGCCAGCAGTGAAGGCAGGGGTACTGAAAAACTGTTTTTT. Translated, it gives CASSEGRGTEKLFF. The V and J genes are TRBV25-1 and TRBJ1-4, with TRBD1 as a possible D gene (6 bases). Germline V gene data show CDR1 as MGHDK and CDR2 as SYGVNS. This CDR3 has 14 residues. V lost 2 bases, J lost 7 bases, and 11 bases lay in between. The full variable domain, completed using reference TRBV25-1 and TRBJ1-4, is EADIYQTPRYLVIGTGKKITLECSQTMGHDKMYWYQQDPGMELHLIHYSYGVNSTEKGDLSSESTVSRIRTEHFPLTLESARPSHTSQYLCASSEGRGTEKLFFGSGTQLSVL.

The rearrangement uses TRBV11-2 and TRBJ1-3; possibly TRBD1 for D (5 bases). The CDR3 is made up of 13 amino acids. CDR1 and CDR2 (germline): SGHAT, FQNNGV. Trimming cost V 8 bases and J 3 bases, with 11 bases left between them. Written as DNA, the CDR3 is TGTGCCAGCTCTGGGGCGGATGGAAACACCATATATTTT. Its translation: CASSGADGNTIYF.

V usage is TRBV27 and J usage is TRBJ1-1, with 8 bases fitting TRBD1. The CDR3 loop spans 15 amino acids. Trimming took 5 bases from V and 4 from J; bases not matched to a gene: 9. Looked up from germline, CDR1 is MNHEY and CDR2 is SMNVEV (reference sequence). CDR3 in DNA: TGTGCCAGCAGTCGGGCAGGGGGCGCAGGCACTGAAGCTTTCTTT. Its protein product is CASSRAGGAGTEAFF.

The chain is built from TRBV4-1 and TRBJ1-2; a possible D gene is TRBD1 (6 bases). The CDR3 has 14 amino acids. Trimming took 4 bases from V and 5 from J, leaving 14 bases between them. The germline CDR1 and CDR2 sequences are MGHRA and YSYEKL. In nucleotides, the CDR3 is TGCGCCAGCAGCCGGCAGGGGACGGATTATGGCTACACCTTC. As protein: CASSRQGTDYGYTF.

This chain joins TRBV19 and TRBJ2-5; 7 positions match TRBD2. From germline, CDR1 is LNHDA and CDR2 SQIVND (reference sequence). CDR3 length equals 17 residues. V lost 0 bases and J lost 4; bases outside the gene matches: 11. CDR3 sequence (DNA): TGTGCCAGTAGTATAGACCCAGCGGGGACTACGAGAGAGACCCAGTACTTC. Its translation is CASSIDPAGTTRETQYF.

The genes are TRBV4-1 and TRBJ1-5, with 7 bases aligning to TRBD1. The CDR3 has 15 amino acids. The germline gives CDR1 MGHRA, CDR2 YSYEKL. V shed 3 bases and J 6 bases; nucleotides not matched to a gene: 8. The CDR3 spells CASSQTGISSQPQHF. The CDR3 DNA reads as TGCGCCAGCAGCCAGACAGGGATCTCCTCTCAGCCCCAGCATTTT.

This clone was counted once. This CDR3 is also generated by other DNA sequences in the sample. The chain combines TRBV5-1 with TRBJ2-2, with 7 positions matching TRBD1. The CDR3 is 14 residues long. In germline, CDR1 is SGHRS, CDR2 YFSETQ. J lost 1 base, V lost 4 bases, and 1 base had no gene match. The CDR3 here is CASSRDRNTGELFF. The CDR3 DNA is TGCGCCAGCAGCAGGGACAGGAACACCGGGGAGCTGTTTTTT.

This chain joins TRBV6-1 and TRBJ1-2, with D perhaps TRBD1 (6 bases). Germline CDR1 MNHNS, CDR2 SASEGT. Between the trimmed V and J ends, which lost 1 base and 4 bases, there was a span of 16 bases. CDR3 length: 16 residues. CDR3 bases: TGTGCCAGCAGTGAAGAGGTGGTTGGAGGGGGCTATGGCTACACCTTC. Amino acids: CASSEEVVGGGYGYTF.